This entry features one TCR beta chain sequence. The antigen remains unidentified. The entry originates in a study of cytomegalovirus exposure and HLA in healthy donors. Across the whole study: An earlier analysis identified approximately 110 million unique TCR beta sequences in about 179 million T cells. From donors who were HLA-typed, an early data release held 80 million to 95 million unique TCRs. The study, taken as a whole, reports: In a later analysis, TCR beta V- and J-gene trimming was associated with a missense DCLRE1C variant. Donors belonging to an Asian-associated ancestry cluster reportedly showed fewer N-insertions in productive TCRs than the 666-donor mean, according to what a later analysis found.

With 60 Vbeta and 13 Jbeta primers, the PCR was carried out. Sequencing was performed with immunoSEQ multiplex PCR; in TCRdb, only in-frame clones are kept and a portion is missing. Of some 190,000 clones detected, about 79% appear once; the ten largest clones hold around 1.5%. V was clipped by 3 bases and J by 6 bases; unmatched bases: 9. Germline V CDR1 and CDR2: LNHNV, YYDKDF (reference sequence). CDR3 length: 16 residues. This sequence was found in a man younger than 35 in good health and CMV-seronegative. Sequenced sample: PBMCs. The chain links TRBV15 to TRBJ2-2; TRBD1 agrees at 8 bases. The CDR3 DNA sequence: TGTGCCACCAGCAGTAGGACAGGGTTTCGGGCCGGGGAGCTGTTTTTT. It is translated as CATSSRTGFRAGELFF.